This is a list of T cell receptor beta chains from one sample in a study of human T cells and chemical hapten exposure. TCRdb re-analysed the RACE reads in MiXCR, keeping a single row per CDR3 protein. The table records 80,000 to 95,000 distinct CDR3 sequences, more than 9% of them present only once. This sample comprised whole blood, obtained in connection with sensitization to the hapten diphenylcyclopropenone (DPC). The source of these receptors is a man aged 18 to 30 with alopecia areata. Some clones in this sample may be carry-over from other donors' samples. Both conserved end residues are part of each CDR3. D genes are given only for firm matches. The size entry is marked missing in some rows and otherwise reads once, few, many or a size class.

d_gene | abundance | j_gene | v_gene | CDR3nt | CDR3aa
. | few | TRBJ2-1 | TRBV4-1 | TGCGCCAGCAGCCCTCGAACAGGGCCGGGTGAGCAGTTCTTC | CASSPRTGPGEQFF
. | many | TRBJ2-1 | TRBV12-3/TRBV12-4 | TGTGCCAGCAGCCCGAAACCCGCGGTTAATGAGCAGTTCTTC | CASSPKPAVNEQFF
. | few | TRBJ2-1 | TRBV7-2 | TGTGCCAGCAGCCCGTACATAACCAATGAGCAGTTCTTC | CASSPYITNEQFF
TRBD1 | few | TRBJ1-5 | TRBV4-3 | TGCGCCAGCAGCCGCGGGACAGGAGAAAATCAGCCCCAGCATTTT | CASSRGTGENQPQHF
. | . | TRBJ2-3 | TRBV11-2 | TGTGCCAGCAGCTTAAATTTATTGGGTGATTCTAGCACAGATACGCAGTATTTT | CASSLNLLGDSSTDTQYF
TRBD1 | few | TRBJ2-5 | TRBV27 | TGTGCCAGCAGTCTCCGTCCGACAGGGGGCTGGGAGACCCAGTACTTC | CASSLRPTGGWETQYF
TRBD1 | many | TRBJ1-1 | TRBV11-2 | TGTGCCAGCAGCTTAATTCCGGAGACAGGGACTGAAGCTTTCTTT | CASSLIPETGTEAFF
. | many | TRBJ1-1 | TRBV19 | TGTGCCAGTAGTCGGCAGGGGAGGTACAGGAACACTGAAGCTTTCTTT | CASSRQGRYRNTEAFF
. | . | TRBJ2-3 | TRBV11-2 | TGTGCCAGCAGCAAGACGGGACGCACAGATACGCAGTATTTT | CASSKTGRTDTQYF
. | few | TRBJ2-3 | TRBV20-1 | TGCAGTGCGGAGAGGGGTGGGTTTGAGACAGATACGCAGTATTTT | CSAERGGFETDTQYF
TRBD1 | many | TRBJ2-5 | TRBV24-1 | TGTGCCACCGAAGGGGACAGGGCGCAAGGAACCCAGTACTTC | CATEGDRAQGTQYF
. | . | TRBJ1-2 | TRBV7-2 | TGTGCCAGCAGCTTATCTAGGAGAATCTATGGCTACACCTTC | CASSLSRRIYGYTF
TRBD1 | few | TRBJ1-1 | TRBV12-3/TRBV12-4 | TGTGCCAGCAGTTTTCCAGGGGGAGCTTTCTTT | CASSFPGGAFF
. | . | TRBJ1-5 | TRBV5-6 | TGTGCCAGCAGCTTGGACACGGGAACCGGCAATCAGCCCCAGCATTTT | CASSLDTGTGNQPQHF
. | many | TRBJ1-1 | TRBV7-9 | TGTGCCAGCAGCTCTTCGGACAGTGGGAACACTGAAGCTTTCTTT | CASSSSDSGNTEAFF
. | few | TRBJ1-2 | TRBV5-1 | TGCGCCAGCAGCTTGACCGATCCTTACCTTTATGGCTACACCTTC | CASSLTDPYLYGYTF
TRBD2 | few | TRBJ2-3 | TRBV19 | TGTGCCAGTGTGGGGCCGGGGGGGCCGACAGATACGCAGTATTTT | CASVGPGGPTDTQYF
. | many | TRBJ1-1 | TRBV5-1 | TGCGCCAGCAGCTTGGGACCGGACAAGCAAGCTGAAGCTTTCTTT | CASSLGPDKQAEAFF
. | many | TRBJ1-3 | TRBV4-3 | TGCGCCAGCAGCCAAGAATCTAGAAACACCATATATTTT | CASSQESRNTIYF
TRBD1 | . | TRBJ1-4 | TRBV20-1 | TGCAGTGCTAGAGGGACACGGGACGGCGGGACAGTTGGTGAAAAACTGTTTTTT | CSARGTRDGGTVGEKLFF
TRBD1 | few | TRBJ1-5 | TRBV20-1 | TGCAGTGCTAGATTCCAGGGGGCGGTCAATCAGCCCCAGCATTTT | CSARFQGAVNQPQHF
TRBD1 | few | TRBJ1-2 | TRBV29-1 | TGCAGCGTTCTAGGGGGCAACTATGGCTACACCTTC | CSVLGGNYGYTF
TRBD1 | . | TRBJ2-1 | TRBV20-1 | TGCAGTGCTAGAGACTCCGGGACAGGGTACAATGAGCAGTTCTTC | CSARDSGTGYNEQFF
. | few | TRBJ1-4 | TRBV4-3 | TGCGCCAGCAGCCAAGATTTCCCGGGGGCTGGTGAAAAACTGTTTTTT | CASSQDFPGAGEKLFF
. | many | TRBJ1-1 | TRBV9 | TGTGCCAGCAGCGTTACAAAGAACACTGAAGCTTTCTTT | CASSVTKNTEAFF
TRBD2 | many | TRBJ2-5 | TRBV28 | TGTGCCAGCAGTCCCCGGGGACTAGCGGTATCCCGGACCCAGTACTTC | CASSPRGLAVSRTQYF
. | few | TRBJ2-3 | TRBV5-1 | TGCGCCAGCAGCTTGGACCGGGGGGCCACAGATACGCAGTATTTT | CASSLDRGATDTQYF
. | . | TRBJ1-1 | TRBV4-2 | TGTGCCAGCAGCCAAGTTGGGAGAGCTGAAGCTTTCTTT | CASSQVGRAEAFF
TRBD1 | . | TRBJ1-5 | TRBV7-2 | TGTGCCAGCAGCCTACAGGGGTTTAGCAATCAGCCCCAGCATTTT | CASSLQGFSNQPQHF
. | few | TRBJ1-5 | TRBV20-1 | TGCAGTGCTGCTTCAGGTGATAGCAATCAGCCCCAGCATTTT | CSAASGDSNQPQHF
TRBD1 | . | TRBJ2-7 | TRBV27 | TGTGCCAGCAGTTTATTCCCGACAGGGATCTACGAGCAGTACTTC | CASSLFPTGIYEQYF
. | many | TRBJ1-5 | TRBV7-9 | TGTGCCAGCACTCACGCGGAGGTTGGCAATCAGCCCCAGCATTTT | CASTHAEVGNQPQHF
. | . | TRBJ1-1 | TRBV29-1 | TGCAGCGCCTTGAGTAGGGGGAGTGGTGAAGCTTTCTTT | CSALSRGSGEAFF
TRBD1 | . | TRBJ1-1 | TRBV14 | TGTGCCAGCAGCCAAGATGATGGACAGGGCCTGAACACTGAAGCTTTCTTT | CASSQDDGQGLNTEAFF
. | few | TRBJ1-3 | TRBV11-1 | TGTGCCAGCAGCTCCGGACGGACAAACACCATATATTTT | CASSSGRTNTIYF
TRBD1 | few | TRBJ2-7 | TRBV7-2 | TGTGCCAGCAGCCTTACAGGGGTCCTCGAGCAGTACTTC | CASSLTGVLEQYF
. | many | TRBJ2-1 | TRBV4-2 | TGTGCCAGCAGCCAAGAGGACGAGCAGTTCTTC | CASSQEDEQFF
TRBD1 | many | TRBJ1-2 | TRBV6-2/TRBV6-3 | TGTGCCAGCAGACCGCAGGGGGTTTCGTCTAACTATGGCTACACCTTC | CASRPQGVSSNYGYTF
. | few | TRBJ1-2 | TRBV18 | TGTGCCAGCTCACCACGCAGCCTGAATGGCTACACCTTC | CASSPRSLNGYTF
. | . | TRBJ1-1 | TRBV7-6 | TGTGCCAGCAGCTCAAGTAGGATGAACACTGAAGCTTTCTTT | CASSSSRMNTEAFF
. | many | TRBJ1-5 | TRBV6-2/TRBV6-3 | TGTGCCAGCAGAAACCCGGCGAATCAGCCCCAGCATTTT | CASRNPANQPQHF
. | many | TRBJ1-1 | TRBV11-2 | TGTGCCAGCAGCTTGACTGACGGGGTCACTGAAGCTTTCTTT | CASSLTDGVTEAFF
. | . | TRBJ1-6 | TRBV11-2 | TGTGCCAGCAGCTCAATTCCAGGGGCGCATTCACCCCTCCACTTT | CASSSIPGAHSPLHF
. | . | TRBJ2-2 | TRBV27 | TGTGCCAGCAGTTTCCCCAATGCCGGGGAGCTGTTTTTT | CASSFPNAGELFF
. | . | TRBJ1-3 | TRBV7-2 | TGTGCCAGCAGCTTAGGCCTCTCTGGAAACACCATATATTTT | CASSLGLSGNTIYF
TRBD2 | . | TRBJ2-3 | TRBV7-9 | TGTGCCAGCAGCGCGCATAGCGGGGGGGCAACAGATACGCAGTATTTT | CASSAHSGGATDTQYF
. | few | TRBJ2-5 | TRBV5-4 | TGTGCCAGCACCCGCGACAGGCGGGAGACCCAGTACTTC | CASTRDRRETQYF
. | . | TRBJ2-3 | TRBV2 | TGTGCCAGCAGTCCATTCGTCTCGTTAGGAGATACGCAGTATTTT | CASSPFVSLGDTQYF
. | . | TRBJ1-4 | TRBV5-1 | TGCGCCATCTTTAACAGGGTTTTAACAAGTAACGTTACTAACGACGGGGAAAAACTGTTTTTT | CAIFNRVLTSNVTNDGEKLFF
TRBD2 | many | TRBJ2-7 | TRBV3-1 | TGTGCCAGCAGCCGGGACTATTCCTCCTACGAGCAGTACTTC | CASSRDYSSYEQYF
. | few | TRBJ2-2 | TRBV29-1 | TGCAGCGTTGAATCAGGGGCCGCGAACACCGGGGAGCTGTTTTTT | CSVESGAANTGELFF
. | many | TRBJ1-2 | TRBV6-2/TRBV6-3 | TGTGCCAGCAGTTATCGGCAGTTCTATGGCTACACCTTC | CASSYRQFYGYTF
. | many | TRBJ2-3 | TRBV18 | TGTGCCAGCTCACCATTTCCGGGACGAAACACAGATACGCAGTATTTT | CASSPFPGRNTDTQYF
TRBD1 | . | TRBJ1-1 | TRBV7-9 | TGTGCCAGCAGCTTAGTCGGGACAGGGGGTATAAACACTGAAGCTTTCTTT | CASSLVGTGGINTEAFF
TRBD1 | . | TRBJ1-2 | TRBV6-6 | TGTGCCAGCAGTTACTCCGACAGGGGCGGCTACACCTTC | CASSYSDRGGYTF
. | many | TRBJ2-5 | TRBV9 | TGTGCCAGCAGCGTAGCCCCCCATTTGGTGCAAGAGACCCAGTACTTC | CASSVAPHLVQETQYF
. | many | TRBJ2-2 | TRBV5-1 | TGCGCCAGCAGCTTGGGGCCGAACACCGGGGAGCTGTTTTTT | CASSLGPNTGELFF
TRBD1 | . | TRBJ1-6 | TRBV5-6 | TGTGCCAGCGGCCACCGGGACAGGACGAATTCACCCCTCCACTTT | CASGHRDRTNSPLHF
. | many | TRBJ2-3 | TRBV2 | TGTGCCAGCAGAGTCGAGCTGAACGTAGTGACAGATACGCAGTATTTT | CASRVELNVVTDTQYF
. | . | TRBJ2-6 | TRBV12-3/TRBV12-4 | TGTGCCAGCAGTTTCAGTGCTGGGGCCAACGTCCTGACTTTC | CASSFSAGANVLTF